Below are 19 T cell receptor beta chains sequenced from a single sample in a study of lymphopenia after photon versus proton radiotherapy. Using immunoSEQ multiplex PCR, the repertoire was profiled, and TCRdb retains in-frame clones only, with some absent. The sample holds around 64,000 clones, roughly 87% seen once. The starting material was peripheral blood, obtained from a patient treated with proton-based radiotherapy. The receptors originated from an elderly man with esophageal cancer.

The DNA for the CDR3 is TGTGCCAGCAGCCGCCTGTCAGGGCCAGGGGTACACAATGAGCAGTTCTTC. Protein product: CASSRLSGPGVHNEQFF. J is TRBJ2-1 and V is TRBV7-8; D perhaps matches TRBD1 (6 bases). CDR1 SGHVS and CDR2 FQNEAQ come from the germline V gene. V shed 5 bases and J shed 5 bases, with 22 bases lying between them. The CDR3 contains 17 residues.

In regard to this clone: The junction differs from germline at one of its ends, possibly a read error. The chain couples TRBV18 to TRBJ2-7, with D unclear. Germline V CDR1 and CDR2: KGHSH, LQKENI. This CDR3 has 14 residues. CDR3 sequence (DNA): TGTGCCAGCTCACCGACTTCTCTATCCTCCGAGCAGTACTTC. Translated, it gives CASSPTSLSSEQYF.

The chain is built from TRBV5-1 and TRBJ1-1; D gene uncertain. The V gene's germline CDR1 is SGHRS and CDR2 YFSETQ. The CDR3 loop spans 16 amino acids. V was cut by 2 bases and J by 0 bases, with 14 bases left in between. The CDR3 bases are TGCGCCAGCAGCTTACAAGTCATGAGTGTGAACACTGAAGCTTTCTTT. Protein sequence: CASSLQVMSVNTEAFF. Combining the CDR3 with reference TRBV5-1 and TRBJ1-1 gives the whole variable domain KAGVTQTPRYLIKTRGQQVTLSCSPISGHRSVSWYQQTPGQGLQFLFEYFSETQRNKGNFPGRFSGRQFSNSRSEMNVSTLELGDSALYLCASSLQVMSVNTEAFFGQGTRLTVV.

This chain connects TRBV15 to TRBJ1-3; D gene unclear. The CDR3 is made up of 15 amino acids. V dropped 1 base and J dropped 2 bases, with 9 bases sitting between them. The germline CDR1 and CDR2 sequences are LNHNV and YYDKDF (reference sequence). For the CDR3, the DNA is TGTGCCACCAGCAGAGTTCGGTATGCTGGAAACACCATATATTTT. The encoded protein is CATSRVRYAGNTIYF.

For this clone: Other DNA sequences of this sample code for an identical CDR3. The genes are TRBV6-1 and TRBJ2-5, with D uncertain. In germline, CDR1 is MNHNS, CDR2 SASEGT. The CDR3 is 11 amino acids. Trimming took 5 bases from V and 8 from J, leaving 9 bases between them. CDR3 DNA sequence: TGTGCCAGCAGTTACCTAGAAACCCAGTACTTC. This gives the protein CASSYLETQYF.

The chain links TRBV6-5 to TRBJ2-7; D is possibly TRBD1 (7 bases). The CDR3 is 15 residues long. CDR1 and CDR2 (germline): MNHEY, SVGAGI. Trimming took off 6 bases at V and 7 bases at J, with 22 bases between the two ends. The CDR3 DNA follows: TGTGCCAGCAGCCGCCAAGGACTGCCAGGGGGGGAGCAGTACTTC. It codes for CASSRQGLPGGEQYF.

The chain recombines TRBV6-4 with TRBJ1-5; D not resolved. The germline V gene has CDR1 MRHNA and CDR2 SNTAGT. V was cut by 5 bases and J by 2 bases, with 10 bases left in between. The length of the CDR3 is 14 residues. CDR3 residues: CASSREGGNQPQHF. For the CDR3, the DNA is TGTGCCAGCAGTCGAGAAGGCGGCAATCAGCCCCAGCATTTT.

The chain has TRBV7-8 and TRBJ1-1; possible D gene TRBD1, 5 bases. V gave up 5 bases and J gave up 3 bases, with 19 bases separating them. This CDR3 has 16 residues. CDR1 is SGHVS and CDR2 is FQNEAQ in the germline V gene. In nucleotides, the CDR3 is TGTGCCAGCAGCCCAGACGGGGGACCTAGGGACACTGAAGCTTTCTTT. It yields the protein CASSPDGGPRDTEAFF.

CDR3 residues: CASSLDGQPQHF. DNA for the CDR3: TGTGCCAGCAGCTTAGACGGTCAGCCCCAGCATTTT. The J gene is TRBJ1-5, the V gene TRBV7-9; D unclear. Germline assignment: CDR1 SEHNR and CDR2 FQNEAQ (reference sequence). The CDR3 has 12 residues. V gave up 1 base and J gave up 6 bases, with 4 bases separating them.

This chain joins TRBV30 and TRBJ1-2; TRBD1 matches 8 bases. The CDR3 spans 16 residues. J was trimmed by 3 bases and V by 6 bases; bases with no gene match: 15. The germline V gene has CDR1 GTSNPN and CDR2 SVGIG (reference sequence). CDR3 sequence: CACFGPRTGSDYGYTF. The CDR3 DNA reads TGTGCCTGCTTTGGGCCCCGGACAGGGTCGGACTATGGCTACACCTTC.

The chain links TRBV5-4 to TRBJ2-7; 10 bases are a match to TRBD2. From germline, CDR1 is SGHNT and CDR2 YYREEE (reference sequence). The ends lost 2 bases at V and 0 bases at J; junction bases unmatched: 8. The CDR3 runs to 17 residues. The CDR3 reads CASSFGLAGDVSYEQYF. In DNA form, the CDR3 reads TGTGCCAGCAGCTTTGGGCTAGCGGGGGACGTCTCCTACGAGCAGTACTTC.

V gene TRBV7-9 combines with J gene TRBJ1-1; D possibly corresponds to TRBD1 (5 bases). CDR3 size: 16 residues. CDR1 is SEHNR and CDR2 is FQNEAQ in the germline V gene (reference sequence). The germline V and J ends were trimmed by 3 bases and 1 base, with 15 bases remaining between them. The CDR3 bases are TGTGCCAGCAGCTTGGGGTTGGGGCAGGGGAACACTGAAGCTTTCTTT. Translated: CASSLGLGQGNTEAFF. Full variable domain (outside the CDR3, taken from reference TRBV7-9 and TRBJ1-1): DTGVSQNPRHKITKRGQNVTFRCDPISEHNRLYWYRQTLGQGPEFLTYFQNEAQLEKSRLLSDRFSAERPKGSFSTLEIQRTEQGDSAMYLCASSLGLGQGNTEAFFGQGTRLTVV.

This rearrangement joins TRBV6-5 to TRBJ2-7; TRBD2 matches 9 bases. Trimming cost V 7 bases and J 1 base; bases outside gene matches: 8. The CDR3 is made up of 15 amino acids. In germline, CDR1 is MNHEY, CDR2 SVGAGI. The CDR3 reads CASKIIAGESYEQYF. The CDR3 DNA sequence: TGTGCCAGCAAAATTATAGCGGGAGAGTCCTACGAGCAGTACTTC.

The genes are TRBV7-8 and TRBJ1-1, with a tentative D call TRBD1 (5 bases). CDR3 size: 14 residues. Trimming stripped 1 base from V and 4 bases from J, with 10 bases between. Germline values: CDR1 SGHVS, CDR2 FQNEAQ. CDR3 DNA: TGTGCCAGCAGCTTAGGGGGCACGATCACTGAAGCTTTCTTT. It translates to CASSLGGTITEAFF.

The CDR3 DNA is TGCAGCGCACGAAACACTGAAGCTTTCTTT. Translation gives CSARNTEAFF. J is TRBJ1-1 and V is TRBV29-1; D is unclear. This CDR3 comprises 10 residues. V was trimmed by 7 bases and J by 2 bases, leaving 5 bases between them. Germline V CDR1 and CDR2: SQVTM, ANQGSEA.

The rearrangement joins TRBV10-3 to TRBJ1-5; D gene ambiguous. Germline loops: CDR1 ENHRY, CDR2 SYGVKD. V lost 0 bases and J 7 bases, leaving 10 bases between the germline ends. The CDR3 extends over 14 amino acids. The chain's CDR3 is CAISESLGMQPQHF. The DNA of the CDR3 is TGTGCCATCAGTGAGTCCTTGGGTATGCAGCCCCAGCATTTT.

This clone has just a few counts. The CDR3 protein is CASSLPGGIQETQYF. Written as DNA, the CDR3 is TGTGCCAGCAGCTTGCCGGGAGGTATCCAAGAGACCCAGTACTTC. This chain connects TRBV5-6 to TRBJ2-5, with 7 bases that match TRBD2. Trimming cost V 1 base and J 1 base; bases outside gene matches: 4. CDR1 and CDR2 (germline): SGHDT, YYEEEE. The CDR3 runs 15 residues.

The rearrangement links TRBV30 to TRBJ2-2; 10 bases are a match to TRBD2. The CDR3 contains 15 residues. The ends lost 3 bases at V and 6 bases at J; junction bases unmatched: 7. Germline assignment: CDR1 GTSNPN and CDR2 SVGIG (reference sequence). CDR3 loop: CAWRSGGAWPGELFF. The CDR3 bases are TGTGCCTGGAGAAGCGGGGGGGCTTGGCCCGGGGAGCTGTTTTTT.

This clone was picked up one time. This chain uses TRBV19 with TRBJ2-7, with D maybe TRBD1 (6 bases). V lost 3 bases and J lost 0, with 9 bases in between. The CDR3 contains 14 residues. The V gene's germline CDR1 is LNHDA and CDR2 SQIVND (reference sequence). As DNA, the CDR3 is TGTGCCAGTAGTATTTGGGACACCTCCTACGAGCAGTACTTC. It translates to CASSIWDTSYEQYF.